These T cell receptor beta chains were read from a single sample in a study of blood T cells in healthy people across ages. In TCRdb, the 5' RACE reads were re-called with MiXCR into one record per CDR3 protein. The sample carries 600,000 to 800,000 distinct CDR3 sequences, under 65% recorded once. Sequenced sample: blood. All receptors derive from a woman of 80 years or more in good health. The CDR3 runs from the conserved cysteine through the conserved F or W. D genes are given only for firm matches. Only some rows state a clone size, as once, few, many or a class for expanded clones.

v_gene	abundance	d_gene	j_gene	CDR3aa	CDR3nt
TRBV6-1	many	TRBD1	TRBJ2-1	CASTRGQGADEQFF	TGTGCCAGCACACGGGGACAGGGCGCGGATGAGCAGTTCTTC
TRBV12-3/TRBV12-4	NA	TRBD2	TRBJ2-3	CASSSQREGTDAQYF	TGTGCCAGCAGTTCGCAGCGGGAGGGCACAGATGCGCAGTATTTT
TRBV12-3/TRBV12-4	many	NA	TRBJ1-1	CASSFGQNTEAFF	TGTGCCAGCAGCTTTGGTCAGAACACTGAAGCTTTCTTT
TRBV15	few	NA	TRBJ1-1	CATSRERVPNTEAFF	TGTGCCACCAGCAGAGAGAGGGTACCGAACACTGAAGCTTTCTTT
TRBV12-3/TRBV12-4	many	NA	TRBJ2-1	CASSLASHYNEQFF	TGTGCCAGCAGTTTAGCGTCCCATTACAATGAGCAGTTCTTC
TRBV2	NA	NA	TRBJ2-1	CASSEAVQGYNEQFF	TGTGCCAGCAGTGAAGCGGTCCAGGGGTACAATGAGCAGTTCTTC
TRBV12-3/TRBV12-4	many	NA	TRBJ2-7	CASAPPGPGSYEQYF	TGTGCCAGCGCCCCTCCAGGCCCGGGCTCCTACGAGCAGTACTTC
TRBV11-2	NA	NA	TRBJ2-1	CASSLTPPRGEQFF	TGTGCCAGCAGCTTAACCCCCCCGCGCGGTGAGCAGTTCTTC
TRBV3-1	NA	NA	TRBJ2-7	CASNQGGYEQYF	TGTGCCAGCAACCAAGGGGGCTACGAGCAGTACTTC
TRBV6-4	NA	NA	TRBJ2-7	CASKAEESYNEQYF	TGTGCCAGCAAAGCGGAAGAGTCCTACAATGAGCAGTACTTC
TRBV5-6	NA	TRBD1	TRBJ1-2	CASQGQGAGYTF	TGTGCCAGCCAGGGACAGGGGGCTGGCTACACCTTC
TRBV29-1	many	NA	TRBJ2-7	CSVSISYEQYF	TGCAGCGTTTCCATCAGCTACGAGCAGTACTTC
TRBV6-1	many	NA	TRBJ1-5	CASSVLTGNNQPQHF	TGTGCCAGCAGTGTTTTGACAGGTAACAATCAGCCCCAGCATTTT
TRBV7-2	NA	NA	TRBJ2-6	CASSYTEAGANVLTF	TGTGCCAGCAGCTACACAGAAGCTGGGGCCAACGTCCTGACTTTC
TRBV11-2	many	TRBD2	TRBJ2-5	CASSLIPLGGETQYF	TGTGCCAGCAGCTTAATCCCCCTGGGGGGGGAGACCCAGTACTTC
TRBV7-3	NA	TRBD1	TRBJ1-4	CASSFPDRGPLQVWEKLFF	TGTGCCAGCAGCTTCCCGGACAGGGGGCCGCTTCAAGTATGGGAAAAACTGTTTTTT
TRBV5-1	NA	NA	TRBJ2-5	CASSLAGPQWNEQYF	TGCGCCAGCAGCTTGGCCGGTCCACAGTGGAATGAGCAGTACTTC
TRBV29-1	NA	NA	TRBJ2-7	CSVRTIHEQYF	TGCAGCGTTCGGACGATCCACGAGCAGTACTTC
TRBV5-1	NA	TRBD1	TRBJ1-5	CASSEGAAGQPQHF	TGCGCCAGCAGCGAGGGGGCAGCGGGTCAGCCCCAGCATTTT
TRBV11-2	NA	TRBD2	TRBJ2-1	CASSLVALGGETQFF	TGTGCCAGCAGCTTAGTCGCCCTGGGGGGGGAGACCCAGTTCTTC
TRBV5-1	NA	NA	TRBJ2-5	CASSRSPGEGQETQYF	TGCGCCAGCAGCCGCTCTCCAGGGGAGGGCCAAGAGACCCAGTACTTC
TRBV2	NA	NA	TRBJ2-5	CASRGTSRGETQYF	TGTGCCAGCAGAGGGACCTCGCGTGGGGAGACCCAGTACTTC
TRBV27	NA	NA	TRBJ2-2	CASSPSRRLPTGELFF	TGTGCCAGCAGTCCAAGCAGGAGGCTCCCCACCGGGGAGCTGTTTTTT
TRBV5-1	few	NA	TRBJ2-3	CASSGGTATDTQYF	TGCGCCAGCAGCGGGGGGACAGCCACAGATACGCAGTATTTT
TRBV7-2	few	NA	TRBJ2-2	CASSFYSGELFF	TGTGCCAGCAGTTTCTACTCCGGGGAGCTGTTTTTT
TRBV27	NA	TRBD2	TRBJ2-1	CASSLLASGNSYNEQFF	TGTGCCAGCAGTTTACTGGCTAGCGGGAACTCCTACAATGAGCAGTTCTTC